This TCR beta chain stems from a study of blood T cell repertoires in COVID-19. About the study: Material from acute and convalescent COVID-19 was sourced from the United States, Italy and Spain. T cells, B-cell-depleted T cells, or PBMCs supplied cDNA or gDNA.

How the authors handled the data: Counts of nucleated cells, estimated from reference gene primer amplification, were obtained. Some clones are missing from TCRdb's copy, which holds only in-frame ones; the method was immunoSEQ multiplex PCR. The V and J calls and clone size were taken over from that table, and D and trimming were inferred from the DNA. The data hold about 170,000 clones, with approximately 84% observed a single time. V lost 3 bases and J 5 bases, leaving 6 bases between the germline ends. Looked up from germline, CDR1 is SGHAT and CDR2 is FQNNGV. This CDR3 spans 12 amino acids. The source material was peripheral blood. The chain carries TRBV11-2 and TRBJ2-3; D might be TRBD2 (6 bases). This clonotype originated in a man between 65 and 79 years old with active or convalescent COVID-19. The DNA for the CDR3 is TGTGCCAGCAGCTTTAGCGGAGATACGCAGTATTTT. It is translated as CASSFSGDTQYF. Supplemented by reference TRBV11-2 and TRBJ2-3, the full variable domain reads EAGVAQSPRYKIIEKRQSVAFWCNPISGHATLYWYQQILGQGPKLLIQFQNNGVVDDSQLPKDRFSAERLKGVDSTLKIQPAKLEDSAVYLCASSFSGDTQYFGPGTRLTVL.